This is a list of T cell receptor beta chains from one sample in a study of T cells in Graves' hyperthyroidism and ophthalmopathy. TCRdb re-called the multiplex PCR reads with MiXCR, one entry per CDR3 protein. The data hold a few hundred thousand distinct CDR3 sequences, with around 14% observed a single time. The sample was blood. The receptors were sampled from a woman younger than 45 with Graves' hyperthyroidism. Both conserved end residues are part of each CDR3. The D gene is left open where the match is weak. Some rows mark clone size as missing; the rest say once, few, many or name a class of expanded clone.

TRBD1,TRBV28,few,TRBJ2-7,CASSLYRGPLDYYEQYF,TGTGCCAGCAGTTTATACAGGGGCCCCCTCGACTACTACGAGCAGTACTTC
TRBD1,TRBV7-9,many,TRBJ2-7,CASGTDLHSYEQYF,TGTGCCAGCGGGACAGATCTTCACTCCTACGAGCAGTACTTC
.,TRBV6-2/TRBV6-3,once,TRBJ2-6,CASSLRPSGANVLTF,TGTGCCAGCAGTTTACGCCCCTCTGGGGCCAACGTCCTGACTTTC
TRBD1,TRBV6-1,many,TRBJ2-1,CASQDRGLYNEQFF,TGTGCCAGCCAGGACAGGGGGCTTTACAATGAGCAGTTCTTC
TRBD1,TRBV4-2,.,TRBJ1-5,CASSQDPGGGIRQPQHF,TGTGCCAGCAGCCAAGATCCCGGAGGGGGCATCCGGCAGCCCCAGCATTTT
.,TRBV18,many,TRBJ2-1,CASSSSTGLDEQFF,TGTGCCAGCTCATCTTCCACAGGGTTGGATGAGCAGTTCTTC
TRBD1,TRBV19,.,TRBJ2-3,CASTWTGAGTDTQYF,TGTGCCAGTACCTGGACAGGTGCGGGCACAGATACGCAGTATTTT
.,TRBV5-1,many,TRBJ1-5,CASSYAPGDSNQPQHF,TGCGCCAGCAGTTACGCCCCCGGGGACAGCAATCAGCCCCAGCATTTT
TRBD1,TRBV10-2,.,TRBJ1-2,CASSGPIDRGSLEANYGYTF,TGCGCCAGCAGTGGACCAATTGACAGGGGTAGTTTGGAAGCTAACTATGGCTACACCTTC
TRBD1,TRBV20-1,many,TRBJ1-5,CSAGGQGIVVGNQPQHF,TGCAGTGCTGGAGGACAGGGTATAGTAGTGGGCAATCAGCCCCAGCATTTT
.,TRBV29-1,many,TRBJ2-1,CSVEEALGAWSNEQFF,TGCAGCGTTGAAGAGGCCCTGGGGGCTTGGAGCAATGAGCAGTTCTTC
.,TRBV5-1,many,TRBJ1-1,CASSLLSGNTEAFF,TGCGCCAGCAGCTTGCTGAGCGGGAACACTGAAGCTTTCTTT
TRBD2,TRBV20-1,many,TRBJ2-1,CSAKGLAGPSYNEQFF,TGCAGTGCTAAGGGACTAGCGGGTCCCTCTTACAATGAGCAGTTCTTC
.,TRBV11-2,many,TRBJ2-7,CASSLYGGPGEQYF,TGTGCCAGCAGCTTATACGGCGGCCCGGGAGAGCAGTACTTC
.,TRBV5-1,.,TRBJ2-1,CASSLEPGPPWNEQFF,TGCGCCAGCAGCTTGGAGCCGGGCCCCCCTTGGAATGAGCAGTTCTTC
.,TRBV5-1,.,TRBJ1-2,CASSFGQNNYGYTF,TGCGCCAGCAGCTTTGGGCAGAACAACTATGGCTACACCTTC
.,TRBV7-6,few,TRBJ2-6,CASSPRTAGANVLTF,TGTGCCAGCAGCCCCAGGACAGCTGGGGCCAACGTCCTGACTTTC
TRBD2,TRBV11-1,many,TRBJ2-7,CASSLNSGTSYEQYF,TGTGCCAGCAGCCTAAATAGCGGGACTTCCTACGAGCAGTACTTC
.,TRBV28,few,TRBJ1-6,CASLAGRGAYNSPLHF,TGTGCCAGCCTTGCGGGCCGGGGGGCCTATAATTCACCCCTCCACTTT
.,TRBV6-1,few,TRBJ2-2,CASSERQASGTGELFF,TGTGCCAGCAGTGAGCGACAGGCCTCGGGCACCGGGGAGCTGTTTTTT
.,TRBV20-1,.,TRBJ1-2,CSARDPNIRAGNYGYTF,TGCAGTGCTAGAGATCCTAATATCAGGGCCGGTAACTATGGCTACACCTTC
TRBD2,TRBV4-2,.,TRBJ2-3,CASSPTLTSGRTDTQYF,TGTGCCAGCAGCCCCACTTTGACTAGCGGGAGGACAGATACGCAGTATTTT